These 13 T cell receptor beta chains came from one sample sequenced in a study of blood T cell repertoires in COVID-19. Data came from immunoSEQ multiplex PCR; TCRdb stores just in-frame clones and leaves some out. The sample lists 250,000 to 350,000 clones, 80% to 90% seen once, with about 5.7% in the top ten. Input material: PBMCs or T cells enriched from blood (not recorded which). The origin of the receptors is a woman aged 25 to 39 who had recovered from COVID-19.

The genes are TRBV5-6 and TRBJ1-3; TRBD1 matches 9 bases. The CDR3 totals 15 residues. The J segment lost 3 bases and the V segment lost 4 bases, leaving 5 bases of the junction unmatched. The germline gives CDR1 SGHDT, CDR2 YYEEEE. CDR3 loop: CASSDRGWYGNTIYF. CDR3 coding DNA: TGTGCCAGCAGCGACAGGGGGTGGTATGGAAACACCATATATTTT.

V and J are TRBV14 and TRBJ1-4, with D possibly being TRBD1 (6 bases). The V end was cut by 3 bases, the J end by 8 bases, with 13 bases between. Germline V gene data show CDR1 as SGHDN and CDR2 as FVKESK. There are 14 residues in the CDR3. CDR3 nucleotide sequence: TGTGCCAGCAGCCAGTATGGGGGCGGCGAAAAACTGTTTTTT. It yields the protein CASSQYGGGEKLFF.

The count of this clone is one. The chain's CDR3 is CASSQDEQTEEAFF. The CDR3 DNA sequence: TGCGCCAGCAGCCAAGATGAACAGACAGAGGAAGCTTTCTTT. The genes are TRBV4-1 and TRBJ1-1, with D tentatively TRBD1 (5 bases). The CDR3 length is 14 residues. V lost 0 bases and J 8 bases, leaving 13 bases between the germline ends. Germline-derived CDR1 and CDR2 are MGHRA and YSYEKL.

The rearrangement uses TRBV5-8 and TRBJ1-2; TRBD1 might be the D (6 bases). The germline CDR1 and CDR2 sequences are SGHTS and YDEGEE. Trimming took 4 bases from V and 2 from J, leaving 9 bases between them. This CDR3 spans 13 amino acids. The DNA of the CDR3 is TGTGCCAGCAGCCCTGGACAGAACTATGGCTACACCTTC. Its translation is CASSPGQNYGYTF.

J is TRBJ1-2 and V is TRBV29-1; TRBD1 is a possible D gene (5 bases). V lost 7 bases and J 4 bases, leaving 13 bases between the germline ends. The CDR3 spans 12 residues. CDR1 and CDR2 (germline): SQVTM, ANQGSEA. The CDR3 nucleotides read TGCAGCGGTCAGGGATCCAGCTATGGCTACACCTTC. This gives the protein CSGQGSSYGYTF.

The V and J genes are TRBV28 and TRBJ1-3, with TRBD1 as a possible D gene (6 bases). V was shortened by 6 bases and J by 4 bases, with 13 bases between the two germline ends. The CDR3 covers 14 residues. Germline V gene sequence: CDR1 MDHEN, CDR2 SYDVKM. This chain's CDR3 is CASSQGTSGNTIYF. DNA for the CDR3: TGTGCCAGCAGCCAGGGGACCTCGGGAAACACCATATATTTT.

This clone was picked up one time. CDR3 loop: CATSPLEGTSTEAFF. CDR3 bases: TGTGCCACCAGCCCCCTTGAGGGAACCAGCACTGAAGCTTTCTTT. V usage is TRBV15 and J usage is TRBJ1-1; the D is unclear. The V end lost 5 bases, the J end lost 4 bases, and 17 bases lay between the germline ends. This CDR3 is 15 amino acids long. The germline gives CDR1 LNHNV, CDR2 YYDKDF (reference sequence).

In this sample, this clone turned up once. The CDR3 sequence: CASSLSQGRQQPQHF. The CDR3 DNA is TGTGCCAGCAGTTTATCCCAGGGGCGTCAGCAGCCCCAGCATTTT. The rearrangement joins TRBV28 to TRBJ1-5, with a weak D call TRBD1 (6 bases). The CDR3 extends over 15 amino acids. The germline V gene encodes CDR1 MDHEN and CDR2 SYDVKM. V shed 1 base and J shed 7 bases, with 14 bases lying between them.

The V call is TRBV27, the J call TRBJ1-1, with D perhaps TRBD1 (6 bases). Per the germline V gene, CDR1 is MNHEY and CDR2 is SMNVEV (reference sequence). Trimming left V 2 bases short and J 6 bases short, with 13 bases between. This CDR3 contains 14 residues. In DNA, the CDR3 is TGTGCCAGCAGTTTAGGCAGGGGAAGCGCTGAAGCTTTCTTT. It codes for CASSLGRGSAEAFF.

The chain carries TRBV4-1 and TRBJ2-7; 12 bases agree with TRBD2. Germline V gene data show CDR1 as MGHRA and CDR2 as YSYEKL. J lost 2 bases, V lost 4 bases, and 6 bases had no gene match. This CDR3 comprises 16 residues. CDR3 bases: TGCGCCAGCAGCCGGGAACTAGCGGGGGGAACCTACGAGCAGTACTTC. Encoded protein: CASSRELAGGTYEQYF.

V gene TRBV9 combines with J gene TRBJ2-2, with 7 positions matching TRBD2. Germline trimming cut 0 bases from V and 6 bases from J; bases unmatched to any gene: 11. Germline values: CDR1 SGDLS, CDR2 YYNGEE. CDR3 length: 17 amino acids. CDR3 sequence: CASSVVWDRGVPGELFF. Here the CDR3 DNA reads TGTGCCAGCAGCGTAGTATGGGACCGGGGGGTCCCCGGGGAGCTGTTTTTT.

The chain uses TRBV24-1 and TRBJ1-5; D possibly corresponds to TRBD1 (6 bases). Between the trimmed V and J ends, which lost 10 bases and 7 bases, there was a span of 16 bases. This CDR3 is built from 13 residues. Germline V gene lookup returns CDR1 KGHDR and CDR2 SFDVKD. The CDR3 nucleotides are TGTGCCACTCAAGGGGGAACGGGGCAGCCCCAGCATTTT. Its protein is CATQGGTGQPQHF.

J is TRBJ2-7 and V is TRBV3-1 (or the pseudogene TRBV3-2); no reliable D call. CDR1 and CDR2 (germline): LGHDT, YNNKEL (reference sequence). Trimming shortened V by 0 bases and J by 2 bases, and 11 bases separated the two germline ends. The CDR3 has 15 residues. The CDR3 bases are TGTGCCAGCAGCCAAGATACCGTCGGAGCCTACGAGCAGTACTTC. Its protein product is CASSQDTVGAYEQYF.